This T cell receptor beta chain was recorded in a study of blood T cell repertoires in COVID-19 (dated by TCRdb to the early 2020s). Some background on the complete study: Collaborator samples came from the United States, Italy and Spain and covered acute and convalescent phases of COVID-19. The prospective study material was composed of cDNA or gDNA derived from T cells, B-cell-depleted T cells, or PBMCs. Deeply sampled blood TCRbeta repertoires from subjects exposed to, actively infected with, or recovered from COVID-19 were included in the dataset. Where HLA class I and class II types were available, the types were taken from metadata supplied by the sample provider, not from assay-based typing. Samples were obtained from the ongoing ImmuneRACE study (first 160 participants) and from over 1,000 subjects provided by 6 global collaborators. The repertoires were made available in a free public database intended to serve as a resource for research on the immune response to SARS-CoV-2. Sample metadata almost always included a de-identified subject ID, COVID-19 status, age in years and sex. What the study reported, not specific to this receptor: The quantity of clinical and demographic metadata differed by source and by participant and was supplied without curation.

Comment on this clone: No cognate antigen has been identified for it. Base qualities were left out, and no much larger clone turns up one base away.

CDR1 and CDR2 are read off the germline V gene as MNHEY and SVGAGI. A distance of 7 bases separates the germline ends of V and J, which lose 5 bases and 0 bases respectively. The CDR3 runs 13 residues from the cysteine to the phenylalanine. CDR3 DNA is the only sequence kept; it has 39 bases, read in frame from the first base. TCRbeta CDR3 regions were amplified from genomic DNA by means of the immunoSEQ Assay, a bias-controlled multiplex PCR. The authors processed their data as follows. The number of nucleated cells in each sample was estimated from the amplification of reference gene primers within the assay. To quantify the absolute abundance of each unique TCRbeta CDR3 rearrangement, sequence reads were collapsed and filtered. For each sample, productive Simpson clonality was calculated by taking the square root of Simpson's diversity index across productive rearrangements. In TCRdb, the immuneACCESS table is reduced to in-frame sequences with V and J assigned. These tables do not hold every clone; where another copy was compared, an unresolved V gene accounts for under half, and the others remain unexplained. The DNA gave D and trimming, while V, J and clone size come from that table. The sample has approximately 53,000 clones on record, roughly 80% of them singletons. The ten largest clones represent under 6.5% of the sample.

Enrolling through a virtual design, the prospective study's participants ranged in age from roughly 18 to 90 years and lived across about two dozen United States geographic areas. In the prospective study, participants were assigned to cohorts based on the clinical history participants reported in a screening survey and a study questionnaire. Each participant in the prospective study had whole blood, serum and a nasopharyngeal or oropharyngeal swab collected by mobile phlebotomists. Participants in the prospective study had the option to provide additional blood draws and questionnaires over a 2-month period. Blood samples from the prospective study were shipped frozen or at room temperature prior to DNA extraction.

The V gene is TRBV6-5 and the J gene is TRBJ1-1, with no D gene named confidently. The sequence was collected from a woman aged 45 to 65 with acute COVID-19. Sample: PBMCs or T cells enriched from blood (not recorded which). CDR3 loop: CASSTELNTEAFF. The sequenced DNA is TGTGCCAGCAGTACAGAGTTGAACACTGAAGCTTTCTTT.